The 24 T cell receptor beta chains below were found in one sample sequenced in a study of CD8 T cells in Susac syndrome. A quantity of about 0.45 to 1 ug RNA underwent reverse transcription using random hexamers. TCRdb recomputed calls from the immunoSEQ multiplex PCR reads with MiXCR, one row per CDR3 protein. Seen here are some 190,000 distinct CDR3 sequences, 90% to 97% observed once, and the top ten hold around 0.09%. The sequencing input was CD4+ T cells from PBMCs. The receptors shown here come from a human donor with multiple sclerosis.

This clonotype showed up just once. V gene TRBV15 combines with J gene TRBJ2-5; the match to TRBD1 covers 8 bases. V lost 1 base and J lost 4; bases outside the gene matches: 2. This CDR3 has 14 amino acids. The V gene's germline CDR1 is LNHNV and CDR2 YYDKDF (reference sequence). The CDR3 region is CATSRATGGETQYF. The CDR3 nucleotides are TGTGCCACCAGCAGAGCCACAGGGGGAGAGACCCAGTACTTC.

This chain links TRBV7-3 with TRBJ2-1, with TRBD2 matching over 11 bases. The CDR3 contains 15 residues. J was trimmed by 7 bases and V by 5 bases; bases with no gene match: 7. Germline V gene lookup returns CDR1 SGHTA and CDR2 FQGTGA. CDR3 nucleotide sequence: TGTGCCAGCAGCCCAATAGCGGGGGGGCCAAATGAGCAGTTCTTC. Translation gives CASSPIAGGPNEQFF.

This chain links TRBV28 with TRBJ2-7; D gene unclear. With 2 bases removed from V and 0 bases from J, the gap between germline ends came to 11 bases. CDR3 length: 15 residues. The germline CDR1 and CDR2 sequences are MDHEN and SYDVKM. CDR3 in DNA: TGTGCCAGCAGTTTAGCCTCCGTGGTCTCCTACGAGCAGTACTTC. Its translation: CASSLASVVSYEQYF.

The rearrangement links TRBV28 to TRBJ2-7, with D possibly being TRBD1 (7 bases). Trimming pared 6 bases from V and 10 bases from J, leaving 22 bases between. CDR3 length: 14 residues. Germline lookup yields CDR1 MDHEN and CDR2 SYDVKM. DNA for the CDR3: TGTGCCAGCAGCCGACAGGGAGGAAACGACAACCAGTACTTC. As protein: CASSRQGGNDNQYF. The variable domain in full, with the rest retrieved from reference TRBV28 and TRBJ2-7, is DVKVTQSSRYLVKRTGEKVFLECVQDMDHENMFWYRQDPGLGLRLIYFSYDVKMKEKGDIPEGYSVSREKKERFSLILESASTNQTSMYLCASSRQGGNDNQYFGPGTRLTVT.

The chain combines TRBV5-6 with TRBJ2-5, with a possible D match to TRBD1 (6 bases). V gave up 3 bases and J gave up 4 bases, with 13 bases separating them. Looked up from germline, CDR1 is SGHDT and CDR2 is YYEEEE. The CDR3 consists of 14 residues. The CDR3 sequence is CASSSQGFAETQYF. DNA of the CDR3: TGTGCCAGCAGCTCGCAGGGGTTCGCAGAGACCCAGTACTTC.

The chain links TRBV2 to TRBJ2-7; TRBD1 might be the D (6 bases). The CDR3 runs to 14 residues. Germline-derived CDR1 and CDR2 are SNHLY and FYNNEI. V lost 6 bases and J lost 2, with 14 bases in between. Here the CDR3 reads CASRMTGATYEQYF. CDR3 DNA: TGTGCCAGCAGAATGACAGGAGCCACCTACGAGCAGTACTTC.

The rearrangement links TRBV29-1 to TRBJ1-1; D gene uncertain. The CDR3 is 12 amino acids. Germline assignment: CDR1 SQVTM and CDR2 ANQGSEA. The V end was cut by 3 bases, the J end by 1 base, with 6 bases between. The CDR3 is CSVDLANTEAFF. CDR3 coding DNA: TGCAGCGTTGATTTAGCGAACACTGAAGCTTTCTTT.

The chain recombines TRBV24-1 with TRBJ2-7; D remains unclear. The germline CDR1 and CDR2 sequences are KGHDR and SFDVKD. The CDR3 has 15 amino acids. The germline V and J ends were trimmed by 2 bases and 2 bases, with 12 bases remaining between them. In DNA form, the CDR3 reads TGTGCCACCAGTGATTCGCGGTATGGGACCTACGAGCAGTACTTC. Its translation: CATSDSRYGTYEQYF.

The V and J genes are TRBV24-1 and TRBJ1-2; possibly TRBD1 for D (5 bases). V was trimmed by 4 bases and J by 4 bases, leaving 9 bases between them. The germline V gene encodes CDR1 KGHDR and CDR2 SFDVKD. This CDR3 has 13 residues. This CDR3 reads CATSESDSYGYTF. Here the CDR3 DNA reads TGTGCCACCAGTGAATCCGACAGCTATGGCTACACCTTC.

V is TRBV20-1 and J is TRBJ2-5, with D hard to call. The ends were cut back, 0 bases at V and 9 bases at J, with 8 bases in the middle. This CDR3 has 11 amino acids. The germline V gene encodes CDR1 DFQATT and CDR2 SNEGSKA (reference sequence). As DNA, the CDR3 is TGCAGTGCTAGAGATACGGCGGCCCAGTACTTC. Protein: CSARDTAAQYF.

Remarks on this clonotype: Mismatch with germline at one junction end may stem from a read error. The chain is built from TRBV2 and TRBJ2-1; 7 nucleotides agree with TRBD1. The CDR3 totals 11 residues. Looked up from germline, CDR1 is SNHLY and CDR2 is FYNNEI. The CDR3 coding sequence is TGTGCCAGCACCTGGGACAGAAGGTCTCGCTTC. It specifies CASTWDRRSRF.

V is TRBV5-4 and J is TRBJ2-3; 10 bases line up with TRBD2. V dropped 4 bases and J dropped 3; count of bases not matched to a gene: 5. The CDR3 length is 15 residues. Germline-derived CDR1 and CDR2 are SGHNT and YYREEE (reference sequence). This chain's CDR3 is CASSDLAGETDTQYF. CDR3 sequence (DNA): TGTGCCAGCAGCGATCTAGCGGGGGAGACAGATACGCAGTATTTT.

This rearrangement joins TRBV7-2 to TRBJ2-3; the D gene is possibly TRBD2 (6 bases). Germline V gene lookup returns CDR1 SGHTA and CDR2 FQGNSA. The CDR3 is 17 residues long. Trimming shortened V by 1 base and J by 1 base, and 15 bases separated the two germline ends. The CDR3 nucleotides read TGTGCCAGCAGCTTAGGCCTTCGGGGCGGGGGCACAGATACGCAGTATTTT. Its translation is CASSLGLRGGGTDTQYF.

The rearrangement joins TRBV20-1 to TRBJ2-1, with 7 bases fitting TRBD2. The CDR3 is made up of 12 amino acids. Germline assignment: CDR1 DFQATT and CDR2 SNEGSKA (reference sequence). V lost 2 bases and J lost 10; bases outside the gene matches: 5. CDR3 coding DNA: TGCAGTGCTAGATCACGGCGGGGGGAGCAGTTCTTC. Its protein is CSARSRRGEQFF.

In its sample, this clonotype was seen once. The V call is TRBV29-1, the J call TRBJ2-3; TRBD2 is a possible D gene (5 bases). CDR1 and CDR2 (germline): SQVTM, ANQGSEA. V lost 2 bases and J lost 6, with 9 bases in between. This CDR3 spans 12 amino acids. This chain's CDR3 is CSVETSPDTQYF. The CDR3 region has the DNA TGCAGCGTTGAAACTAGTCCCGATACGCAGTATTTT.

The CDR3 DNA reads TGCGCCAGCAGCCAAGATCGCCTAGGCAGGTATTTT. This encodes CASSQDRLGRYF. The chain employs TRBV4-3 and TRBJ2-3; the D is unclear. The germline V and J ends were trimmed by 0 bases and 14 bases, with 12 bases remaining between them. The CDR3 is 12 amino acids. Germline-derived CDR1 and CDR2 are LGHNA and YSLEER.

CDR3 nucleotide sequence: TGTGCCAGCTCACCACAGGCAGGGGGGGTCCAGCATTTT. Its protein product is CASSPQAGGVQHF. This chain uses TRBV18 with TRBJ1-5, with 7 bases aligning to TRBD1. Losses at the gene ends were 1 base for V and 12 bases for J; bases not matched to a gene: 6. This CDR3 contains 13 residues. Per germline, CDR1 KGHSH and CDR2 LQKENI.

CDR3 in amino acids: CASSPGRDKNIQYF. The CDR3 nucleotides read TGTGCCAGCAGCCCGGGACGGGACAAAAACATTCAGTACTTC. V gene TRBV28 combines with J gene TRBJ2-4; D is tentatively TRBD1 or TRBD2 (5 bases each). The germline gives CDR1 MDHEN, CDR2 SYDVKM. The CDR3 totals 14 residues. V dropped 6 bases and J dropped 3 bases, with 12 bases sitting between them.

The chain joins TRBV9 to TRBJ2-2, with 11 bases identical to TRBD2. The CDR3 covers 17 residues. The junction had 7 bases not matched to a gene; V was cut back by 0 bases and J by 6 bases. Germline V gene lookup returns CDR1 SGDLS and CDR2 YYNGEE. CDR3 nucleotide sequence: TGTGCCAGCAGCGTAGTAGCGGGGGGGCTAGTCGCCGGGGAGCTGTTTTTT. Protein sequence: CASSVVAGGLVAGELFF.

Written as DNA, the CDR3 is TGTGCCAGCAGCCCACTAGTCCCGGGACAGGGAGAGACCCAGTACTTC. Protein sequence: CASSPLVPGQGETQYF. V and J are TRBV7-8 and TRBJ2-5; 9 nucleotides align to TRBD1. The CDR3 spans 16 residues. CDR1 and CDR2 from the germline V gene are SGHVS and FQNEAQ. V shed 5 bases and J 4 bases; nucleotides not matched to a gene: 11.

The chain uses TRBV12-3 or TRBV12-4 and TRBJ1-2; no clear D. V was pared by 3 bases and J by 8 bases, with 13 bases between. The CDR3 length is 13 residues. This CDR3 reads CASSFTGDNGYTF. The CDR3 coding sequence is TGTGCCAGCAGTTTCACCGGGGATAACGGCTACACCTTC.

This clonotype was found once. The rearrangement joins TRBV30 to TRBJ1-2, with 7 nucleotides matching TRBD1. V was clipped by 0 bases and J by 8 bases; unmatched bases: 6. The CDR3 covers 13 residues. In germline, CDR1 is GTSNPN, CDR2 SVGIG (reference sequence). The CDR3 coding sequence is TGTGCCTGGAGTGTTAAGGGGGCGTACGGCTACACCTTC. Protein: CAWSVKGAYGYTF. The whole variable domain, filled in from reference TRBV30 and TRBJ1-2, reads SQTIHQWPATLVQPVGSPLSLECTVEGTSNPNLYWYRQAAGRGLQLLFYSVGIGQISSEVPQNLSASRPQDRQFILSSKKLLLSDSGFYLCAWSVKGAYGYTFGSGTRLTVV.

V and J are TRBV9 and TRBJ1-6; weak D call: TRBD1 (5 bases). The CDR3 consists of 19 residues. Trimming took 4 bases from V and 3 from J, leaving 23 bases between them. From germline, CDR1 is SGDLS and CDR2 YYNGEE. The CDR3 nucleotides read TGTGCCAGCAGCTCCTTCCGGGACGTAACAATGCTCTATAATTCACCCCTCCACTTT. Its translation is CASSSFRDVTMLYNSPLHF.

This clonotype has just one count. The V and J genes are TRBV29-1 and TRBJ1-2, with TRBD1 matching 8 bases. The germline V gene has CDR1 SQVTM and CDR2 ANQGSEA. The ends lost 6 bases at V and 0 bases at J; junction bases unmatched: 12. The CDR3 sequence is 16 residues long. The CDR3: CSVADRTGRANYGYTF. The CDR3 DNA is TGCAGCGTCGCCGACCGGACAGGGCGAGCTAACTATGGCTACACCTTC.